These 29 T cell receptor beta chains were sequenced from one sample in a study of blood T cell repertoires in COVID-19. Sequenced by immunoSEQ multiplex PCR; TCRdb stores in-frame clones only, minus some. The repertoire has about 49,000 clones, 75% to 90% of them found once; the top ten carry more than 2%. Material: peripheral blood. Receptors originate from a woman of 80 years or more with COVID-19, enrolled during active disease.

The gene calls are TRBV29-1 and TRBJ1-1; TRBD1 is a possible D gene (5 bases). The CDR3 spans 12 residues. Germline CDR1 and CDR2: SQVTM and ANQGSEA. Trimming removed 3 bases from V and 3 bases from J, with 8 bases in between. Here the CDR3 DNA reads TGCAGCGTTGATCGGGGGGACACTGAAGCTTTCTTT. Protein: CSVDRGDTEAFF.

This clone was picked up a small number of times. The chain combines TRBV2 with TRBJ1-4, with D perhaps matching TRBD1 (5 bases). V lost 2 bases, J lost 4 bases, and 8 bases lay in between. Germline V lookup: CDR1 SNHLY, CDR2 FYNNEI. This CDR3 comprises 14 residues. The CDR3 region is CASSEYRLNEKLFF. DNA for the CDR3: TGTGCCAGCAGTGAATACAGGCTTAATGAAAAACTGTTTTTT.

Note on this clone: Other DNA sequences of this sample code for an identical CDR3. This chain links TRBV28 with TRBJ1-5; 7 bases align to TRBD1. There are 15 residues in the CDR3. V was clipped by 3 bases and J by 1 base; unmatched bases: 3. Looked up from germline, CDR1 is MDHEN and CDR2 is SYDVKM. The CDR3 nucleotides are TGTGCCAGCAGTTTGGCAGGGGGAAGCAATCAGCCCCAGCATTTT. This translates into CASSLAGGSNQPQHF. Variable domain in full (rest from reference TRBV28 and TRBJ1-5): DVKVTQSSRYLVKRTGEKVFLECVQDMDHENMFWYRQDPGLGLRLIYFSYDVKMKEKGDIPEGYSVSREKKERFSLILESASTNQTSMYLCASSLAGGSNQPQHFGDGTRLSIL.

This chain uses TRBV19 with TRBJ1-1; D is unclear. Germline V gene sequence: CDR1 LNHDA, CDR2 SQIVND (reference sequence). The V gene lost 3 bases and the J gene lost 1 base, with 3 bases spanning the gap. The CDR3 spans 12 residues. CDR3 region: CASSIQNTEAFF. The DNA for the CDR3 is TGTGCCAGTAGTATTCAGAACACTGAAGCTTTCTTT. Variable domain in full (rest from reference TRBV19 and TRBJ1-1): DGGITQSPKYLFRKEGQNVTLSCEQNLNHDAMYWYRQDPGQGLRLIYYSQIVNDFQKGDIAEGYSVSREKKESFPLTVTSAQKNPTAFYLCASSIQNTEAFFGQGTRLTVV.

The chain links TRBV2 to TRBJ2-7; weak D call: TRBD2 (6 bases). Deletions cut 2 bases from V and 1 base from J, with 12 bases between. The germline CDR1 and CDR2 sequences are SNHLY and FYNNEI. The CDR3 runs to 15 residues. CDR3 coding DNA: TGTGCCAGCAGTGAAAGGCCGGGGGTGTCCTACGAGCAGTACTTC. Its translation: CASSERPGVSYEQYF. The entire variable domain, with the rest obtained from reference TRBV2 and TRBJ2-7, is as follows: EPEVTQTPSHQVTQMGQEVILRCVPISNHLYFYWYRQILGQKVEFLVSFYNNEISEKSEIFDDQFSVERPDGSNFTLKIRSTKLEDSAMYFCASSERPGVSYEQYFGPGTRLTVT.

The V call is TRBV5-4, the J call TRBJ2-1; D unresolved. From germline, CDR1 is SGHNT and CDR2 YYREEE (reference sequence). Trimming stripped 0 bases from V and 8 bases from J, with 12 bases between. The CDR3 covers 14 residues. The CDR3 DNA is TGTGCCAGCAGCTTGGGTTTAGCTTCCGATGAGCAGTTCTTC. Encoded protein: CASSLGLASDEQFF.

This clone was observed a few times. The chain carries TRBV27 and TRBJ1-6, with D perhaps TRBD1 (5 bases). CDR1 and CDR2 (germline): MNHEY, SMNVEV (reference sequence). The V and J ends lost 3 bases and 7 bases respectively, with 10 bases between them. This CDR3 is built from 14 residues. CDR3 nucleotides: TGTGCCAGCAGTTTCCGGGGGTCAAATTCACCCCTCCACTTT. Its protein is CASSFRGSNSPLHF.

This clone was found a few times. This sequence joins TRBV14 and TRBJ1-2, with D possibly being TRBD1 (5 bases). Germline V gene sequence: CDR1 SGHDN, CDR2 FVKESK. The CDR3 has 17 residues. V shed 1 base and J shed 3 bases, with 18 bases lying between them. The CDR3 DNA is TGTGCCAGCAGCCAAGCGACAACCCCCCCCAGGGACTATGGCTACACCTTC. This gives the protein CASSQATTPPRDYGYTF.

This chain links TRBV11-3 with TRBJ2-2; D perhaps matches TRBD1 (6 bases). Trimming took 1 base from V and 4 from J, leaving 7 bases between them. The CDR3 length is 14 residues. The V gene's germline CDR1 is SGHNT and CDR2 YENEEA. CDR3 DNA sequence: TGTGCCAGCAGCTTAGTACAGGGCACCGGGGAGCTGTTTTTT. Amino acids: CASSLVQGTGELFF. Complete variable domain (other parts from reference TRBV11-3 and TRBJ2-2): EAGVVQSPRYKIIEKKQPVAFWCNPISGHNTLYWYLQNLGQGPELLIRYENEEAVDDSQLPKDRFSAERLKGVDSTLKIQPAELGDSAVYLCASSLVQGTGELFFGEGSRLTVL.

The genes are TRBV18 and TRBJ2-3; 8 bases line up with TRBD1. Trimming cost V 5 bases and J 3 bases; bases outside gene matches: 4. Germline loops: CDR1 KGHSH, CDR2 LQKENI. The CDR3 runs to 14 residues. The CDR3 bases are TGTGCCAGCTCAAACAGGGGGGAGACAGATACGCAGTATTTT. Its protein product is CASSNRGETDTQYF.

This CDR3 is CAWRQGFNQPQHF. The CDR3 DNA follows: TGTGCCTGGAGACAGGGCTTCAATCAGCCCCAGCATTTT. This chain connects TRBV30 to TRBJ1-5; D possibly corresponds to TRBD1 (6 bases). The CDR3 length is 13 residues. The V and J ends lost 3 bases and 3 bases respectively, with 9 bases between them. CDR1 is GTSNPN and CDR2 is SVGIG in the germline V gene (reference sequence).

This chain joins TRBV6-4 and TRBJ2-7, with TRBD1 matching 11 bases. Trimming removed 4 bases from V and 2 bases from J; junction bases left unmatched: 4. In germline, CDR1 is MRHNA, CDR2 SNTAGT. The CDR3 totals 15 residues. CDR3 coding DNA: TGTGCCAGCAGTGCGGGGACAGGGGGGACCTACGAGCAGTACTTC. Amino acid sequence: CASSAGTGGTYEQYF.

The chain carries TRBV13 and TRBJ2-3; TRBD2 matches 14 bases. Trimming cost V 5 bases and J 3 bases; bases outside gene matches: 4. CDR3 size: 16 residues. The V gene's germline CDR1 is PRHDT and CDR2 FYEKMQ (reference sequence). The chain's CDR3 is CASSRTSGGPTDTQYF. CDR3 bases: TGTGCCAGCAGCCGGACTAGCGGGGGGCCTACAGATACGCAGTATTTT.

J is TRBJ1-2 and V is TRBV3-1 (or the pseudogene TRBV3-2); 7 positions agree with TRBD1. Trimming took 0 bases from V and 3 from J; bases not matched to a gene: 10. The CDR3 is 17 amino acids. CDR1 is LGHDT, CDR2 YNNKEL, per germline (reference sequence). The CDR3 nucleotides are TGTGCCAGCAGCCAAGATAGTGGAGGAGGGGGCGACTATGGCTACACCTTC. This encodes CASSQDSGGGGDYGYTF.

CDR3 nucleotides: TGTGCCAGCAGTTTATACGGGTTCAATCAGCCCCAGCATTTT. Its translation: CASSLYGFNQPQHF. The gene calls are TRBV27 and TRBJ1-5, with D unclear. The CDR3 loop spans 14 amino acids. Germline V gene lookup returns CDR1 MNHEY and CDR2 SMNVEV (reference sequence). V lost 1 base, J lost 3 bases, and 7 bases lay in between.

This chain links TRBV7-9 with TRBJ2-1; 7 bases align to TRBD1. The J segment lost 7 bases and the V segment lost 4 bases, leaving 1 base of the junction unmatched. Germline CDR1 SEHNR, CDR2 FQNEAQ (reference sequence). CDR3 length: 12 residues. CDR3 amino acids: CASSSQGNEQFF. Here the CDR3 DNA reads TGTGCCAGCAGCTCACAGGGGAATGAGCAGTTCTTC.

CDR3 DNA sequence: TGTGCCAGCAGTTTAGGCAGGGGCTATTATGGCTACACCTTC. Protein product: CASSLGRGYYGYTF. This sequence joins TRBV28 and TRBJ1-2; D perhaps matches TRBD1 (6 bases). The CDR3 contains 14 residues. V lost 2 bases, J lost 5 bases, and 12 bases lay in between. CDR1 and CDR2 (germline): MDHEN, SYDVKM.

This clone has only one observation. Other DNA variants within this sample encode the same CDR3. The chain is built from TRBV12-5 and TRBJ2-1; D possibly corresponds to TRBD1 (5 bases). Trimming cost V 8 bases and J 0 bases, with 8 bases left between them. This CDR3 has 13 amino acids. Germline V lookup: CDR1 LGHNT, CDR2 FRNRAP. The chain's CDR3 is CASRQGSYNEQFF. The CDR3 coding sequence is TGTGCTAGTCGGCAGGGCTCCTACAATGAGCAGTTCTTC.

Only a few counts were recorded for this clone. V gene TRBV7-8 combines with J gene TRBJ1-5, with D possibly being TRBD1 (5 bases). This CDR3 contains 16 residues. V dropped 5 bases and J dropped 4 bases, with 18 bases sitting between them. Germline V lookup: CDR1 SGHVS, CDR2 FQNEAQ. The CDR3: CASSAQRQKPNQPQHF. In DNA, the CDR3 is TGTGCCAGCAGCGCCCAGCGACAGAAACCGAATCAGCCCCAGCATTTT. Variable domain in full (rest from reference TRBV7-8 and TRBJ1-5): GAGVSQSPRYKVAKRGQDVALRCDPISGHVSLFWYQQALGQGPEFLTYFQNEAQLDKSGLPSDRFFAERPEGSVSTLKIQRTQQEDSAVYLCASSAQRQKPNQPQHFGDGTRLSIL.

CDR3 region: CASSLSVNEKLFF. Here the CDR3 DNA reads TGCGCCAGCAGCTTAAGCGTAAATGAAAAACTGTTTTTT. The chain joins TRBV5-1 to TRBJ1-4; D remains ambiguous. Germline V gene sequence: CDR1 SGHRS, CDR2 YFSETQ. This CDR3 is 13 amino acids long. The V end lost 2 bases, the J end lost 5 bases, and 7 bases lay between the germline ends.

The V call is TRBV7-2, the J call TRBJ1-5; TRBD1 agrees at 8 bases. Germline V lookup: CDR1 SGHTA, CDR2 FQGNSA. The ends lost 0 bases at V and 4 bases at J; junction bases unmatched: 5. This CDR3 has 16 residues. CDR3 sequence: CASSLAGRGLNQPQHF. For the CDR3, the DNA is TGTGCCAGCAGCTTAGCTGGCAGGGGGCTAAATCAGCCCCAGCATTTT.

V usage is TRBV30 and J usage is TRBJ2-2; 7 positions match TRBD2. J was trimmed by 8 bases and V by 0 bases; bases with no gene match: 6. The CDR3 length is 14 residues. Germline V lookup: CDR1 GTSNPN, CDR2 SVGIG (reference sequence). The CDR3 DNA reads TGTGCCTGGAGTGTTAGACGAGCGGGAGGGGAGCTGTTTTTT. Amino acid sequence: CAWSVRRAGGELFF.

The chain employs TRBV29-1 and TRBJ1-2, with TRBD1 matching over 8 bases. The germline V gene has CDR1 SQVTM and CDR2 ANQGSEA. The CDR3 is made up of 16 amino acids. V lost 5 bases and J lost 1; bases outside the gene matches: 12. The CDR3 DNA is TGCAGCGTTTTGGACCCCTGGACAGGGAGTAACTATGGCTACACCTTC. Its translation: CSVLDPWTGSNYGYTF. The full variable domain, completed using reference TRBV29-1 and TRBJ1-2, is SAVISQKPSRDICQRGTSLTIQCQVDSQVTMMFWYRQQPGQSLTLIATANQGSEATYESGFVIDKFPISRPNLTFSTLTVSNMSPEDSSIYLCSVLDPWTGSNYGYTFGSGTRLTVV.

This clone turned up a few times. As DNA, the CDR3 is TGTGCCAGCAGGTATTCTGACAGGAACACTGAAGCTTTCTTT. Amino acid sequence: CASRYSDRNTEAFF. The chain combines TRBV27 with TRBJ1-1; the D gene is possibly TRBD1 (5 bases). This CDR3 is built from 14 residues. Germline CDR1 and CDR2: MNHEY and SMNVEV (reference sequence). V lost 6 bases to trimming and J lost 1 base, with 12 bases between them.

The chain uses TRBV5-6 and TRBJ1-4, with unresolved D. From germline, CDR1 is SGHDT and CDR2 YYEEEE. Between the trimmed V and J ends, which lost 4 bases and 0 bases, there was a span of 13 bases. This CDR3 has 16 residues. The CDR3 DNA sequence: TGTGCCAGCAGCGAGCACGGACTGGCAACTAATGAAAAACTGTTTTTT. Encoded protein: CASSEHGLATNEKLFF.

This clone was recorded once. CDR3 sequence: CASSTSRETQYF. The CDR3 DNA follows: TGTGCCAGCAGCACCTCTCGGGAGACCCAGTACTTC. The rearrangement joins TRBV9 to TRBJ2-5; no clear D gene. V was cut by 4 bases and J by 5 bases, with 9 bases left in between. This CDR3 contains 12 residues. Looked up from germline, CDR1 is SGDLS and CDR2 is YYNGEE. The complete variable domain, with remaining parts taken from reference TRBV9 and TRBJ2-5, reads DSGVTQTPKHLITATGQRVTLRCSPRSGDLSVYWYQQSLDQGLQFLIQYYNGEERAKGNILERFSAQQFPDLHSELNLSSLELGDSALYFCASSTSRETQYFGPGTRLLVL.

Only one count was recorded for this clone. DNA of the CDR3: TGCGCCAGCAGTCAATCGGACACGGAGAACGAGACCAAAAACATTCAGTACTTC. It yields the protein CASSQSDTENETKNIQYF. The rearrangement links TRBV23-1 to TRBJ2-4; the D gene is possibly TRBD1 (5 bases). TRBV23-1 is classed as an ORF, of uncertain function. The CDR3 runs 18 residues. Trimming pared 0 bases from V and 2 bases from J, leaving 17 bases between.

This CDR3 reads CASSYSTGQGATKLFF. CDR3 bases: TGTGCCAGCAGTTACTCTACGGGACAGGGGGCAACAAAACTGTTTTTT. This chain connects TRBV6-2 or TRBV6-3 to TRBJ1-4, with 12 bases identical to TRBD1. The trim removed 0 bases at V and 10 bases at J, leaving 6 bases unmatched. The CDR3 has 16 amino acids. Germline V gene sequence: CDR1 MNHEY, CDR2 SVGEGT.

The V gene is TRBV28, the J gene TRBJ1-5, with D uncertain. Germline CDR1 MDHEN, CDR2 SYDVKM. Trimming left V 2 bases short and J 6 bases short, with 11 bases between. This CDR3 region has 14 residues. The CDR3 loop reads CASSLVGMGQPQHF. CDR3 nucleotides: TGTGCCAGCAGTTTAGTGGGCATGGGTCAGCCCCAGCATTTT.